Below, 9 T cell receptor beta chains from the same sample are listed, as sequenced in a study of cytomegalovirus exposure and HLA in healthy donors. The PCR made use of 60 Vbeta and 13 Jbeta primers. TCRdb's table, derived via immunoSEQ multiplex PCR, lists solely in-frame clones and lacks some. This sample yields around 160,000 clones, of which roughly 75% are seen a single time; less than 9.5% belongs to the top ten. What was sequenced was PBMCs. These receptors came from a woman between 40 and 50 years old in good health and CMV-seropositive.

The CDR3: CASRVAGSSYEQYF. The CDR3 DNA reads as TGTGCCAGCAGGGTAGCGGGTTCTTCCTACGAGCAGTACTTC. J is TRBJ2-7 and V is TRBV27, with 7 bases identical to TRBD2. Trimming at V came to 6 bases and at J to 1 base, leaving 6 bases not matched to a gene. Germline loops: CDR1 MNHEY, CDR2 SMNVEV (reference sequence). The CDR3 has 14 amino acids.

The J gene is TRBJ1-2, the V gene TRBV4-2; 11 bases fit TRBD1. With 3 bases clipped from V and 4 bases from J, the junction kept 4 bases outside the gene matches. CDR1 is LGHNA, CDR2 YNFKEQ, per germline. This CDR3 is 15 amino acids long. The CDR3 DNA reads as TGTGCCAGCAGCCAGGAGGGACAGGGGGTCTATGGCTACACCTTC. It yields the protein CASSQEGQGVYGYTF.

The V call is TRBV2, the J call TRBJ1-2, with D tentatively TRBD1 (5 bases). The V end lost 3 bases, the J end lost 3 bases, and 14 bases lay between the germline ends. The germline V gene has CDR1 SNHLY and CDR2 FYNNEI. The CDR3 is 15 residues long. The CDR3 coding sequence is TGTGCCAGCAGTGAGTACGCAGGAGGGGACTATGGCTACACCTTC. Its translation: CASSEYAGGDYGYTF.

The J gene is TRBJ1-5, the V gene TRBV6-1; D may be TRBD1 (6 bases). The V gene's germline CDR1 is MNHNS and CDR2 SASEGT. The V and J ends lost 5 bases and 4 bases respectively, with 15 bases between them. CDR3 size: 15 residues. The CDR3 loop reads CASSPMRGANQPQHF. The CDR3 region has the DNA TGTGCCAGCAGTCCTATGCGGGGGGCGAATCAGCCCCAGCATTTT.

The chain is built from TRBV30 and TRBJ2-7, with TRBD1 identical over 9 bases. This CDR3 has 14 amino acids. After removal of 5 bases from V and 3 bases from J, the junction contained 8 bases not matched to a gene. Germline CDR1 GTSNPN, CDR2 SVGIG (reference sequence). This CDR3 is CAWADRGLSYEQYF. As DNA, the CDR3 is TGTGCCTGGGCGGACAGGGGCCTAAGCTACGAGCAGTACTTC.

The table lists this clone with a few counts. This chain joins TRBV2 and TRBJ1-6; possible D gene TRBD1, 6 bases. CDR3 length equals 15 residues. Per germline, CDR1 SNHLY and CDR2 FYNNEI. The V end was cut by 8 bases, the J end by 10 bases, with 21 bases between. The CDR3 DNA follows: TGTGCCAGCCGCTTACAGGGAGGGGAAAAATCACCCCTCCACTTT. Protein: CASRLQGGEKSPLHF.

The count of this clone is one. CDR3 sequence: CASSSILGASGGSYEQYF. The CDR3 nucleotides are TGTGCCAGCAGCTCTATACTGGGGGCTAGCGGAGGCTCCTACGAGCAGTACTTC. The chain uses TRBV11-2 and TRBJ2-7; TRBD2 might be the D (7 bases). The CDR3 is made up of 18 amino acids. V lost 4 bases and J lost 0, with 22 bases in between. Germline V gene sequence: CDR1 SGHAT, CDR2 FQNNGV. Filled out from reference TRBV11-2 and TRBJ2-7, the complete variable domain reads EAGVAQSPRYKIIEKRQSVAFWCNPISGHATLYWYQQILGQGPKLLIQFQNNGVVDDSQLPKDRFSAERLKGVDSTLKIQPAKLEDSAVYLCASSSILGASGGSYEQYFGPGTRLTVT.

CDR3 residues: CASSLDRGTNTGELFF. CDR3 nucleotide sequence: TGTGCCAGCAGCCTGGACAGGGGAACGAACACCGGGGAGCTGTTTTTT. The chain combines TRBV2 with TRBJ2-2, with 9 bases identical to TRBD1. CDR3 length equals 16 residues. Per germline, CDR1 SNHLY and CDR2 FYNNEI. With 6 bases clipped from V and 0 bases from J, the junction kept 5 bases outside the gene matches.

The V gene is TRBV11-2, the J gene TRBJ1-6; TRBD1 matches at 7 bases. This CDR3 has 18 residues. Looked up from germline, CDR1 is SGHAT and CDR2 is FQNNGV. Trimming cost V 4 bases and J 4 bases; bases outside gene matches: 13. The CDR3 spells CASSYFSDRVRYNSPLHF. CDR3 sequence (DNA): TGTGCCAGCAGCTATTTCTCCGACAGGGTCCGATATAATTCACCCCTCCACTTT.